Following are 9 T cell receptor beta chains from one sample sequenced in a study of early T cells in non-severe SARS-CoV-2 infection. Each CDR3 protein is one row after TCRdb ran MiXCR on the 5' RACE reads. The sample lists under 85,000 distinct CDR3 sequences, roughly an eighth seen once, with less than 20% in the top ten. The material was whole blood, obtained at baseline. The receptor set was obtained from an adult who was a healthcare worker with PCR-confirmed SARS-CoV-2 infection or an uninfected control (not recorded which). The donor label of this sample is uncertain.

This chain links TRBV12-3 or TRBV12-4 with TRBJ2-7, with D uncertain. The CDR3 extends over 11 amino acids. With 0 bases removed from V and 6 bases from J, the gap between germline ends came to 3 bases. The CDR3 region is CASSLAAEQYF. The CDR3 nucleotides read TGTGCCAGCAGTTTAGCAGCCGAGCAGTACTTC.

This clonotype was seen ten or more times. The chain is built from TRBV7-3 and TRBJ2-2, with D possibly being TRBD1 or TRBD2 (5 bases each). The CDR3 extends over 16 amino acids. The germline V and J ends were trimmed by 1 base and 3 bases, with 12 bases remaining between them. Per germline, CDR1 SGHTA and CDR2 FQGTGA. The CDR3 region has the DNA TGTGCCAGCAGCTTAAGTCGGGACGGACACACCGGGGAGCTGTTTTTT. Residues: CASSLSRDGHTGELFF.

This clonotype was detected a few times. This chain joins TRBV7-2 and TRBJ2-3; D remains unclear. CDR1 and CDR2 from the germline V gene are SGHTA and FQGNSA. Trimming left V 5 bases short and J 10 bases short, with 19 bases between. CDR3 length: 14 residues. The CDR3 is CASSPTTNPAAQYF. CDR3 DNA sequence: TGTGCCAGCAGCCCCACGACAAATCCGGCCGCGCAGTATTTT.

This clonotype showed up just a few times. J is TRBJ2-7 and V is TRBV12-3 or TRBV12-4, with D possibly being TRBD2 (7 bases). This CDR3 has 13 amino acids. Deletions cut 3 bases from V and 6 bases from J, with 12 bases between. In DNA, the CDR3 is TGTGCCAGCAGTTTCGGGGGGCCCCTCGAGCAGTACTTC. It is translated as CASSFGGPLEQYF.

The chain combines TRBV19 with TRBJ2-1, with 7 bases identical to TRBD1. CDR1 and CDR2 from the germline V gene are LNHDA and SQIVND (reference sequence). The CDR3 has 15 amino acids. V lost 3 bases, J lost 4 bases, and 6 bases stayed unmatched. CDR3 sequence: CASSIYEGAYNEQFF. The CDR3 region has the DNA TGTGCCAGTAGTATTTATGAGGGGGCTTACAATGAGCAGTTCTTC.

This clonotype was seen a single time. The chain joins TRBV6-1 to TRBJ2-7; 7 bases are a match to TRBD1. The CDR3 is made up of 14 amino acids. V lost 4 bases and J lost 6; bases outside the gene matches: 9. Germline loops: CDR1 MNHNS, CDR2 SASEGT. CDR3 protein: CASSVTTGNLEQYF. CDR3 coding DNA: TGTGCCAGCAGTGTAACGACAGGGAATCTCGAGCAGTACTTC.

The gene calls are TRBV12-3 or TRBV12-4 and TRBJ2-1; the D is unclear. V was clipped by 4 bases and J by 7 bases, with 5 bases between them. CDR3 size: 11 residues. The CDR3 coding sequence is TGTGCCAGCAGTTCCACAAATGAGCAGTTCTTC. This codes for CASSSTNEQFF.

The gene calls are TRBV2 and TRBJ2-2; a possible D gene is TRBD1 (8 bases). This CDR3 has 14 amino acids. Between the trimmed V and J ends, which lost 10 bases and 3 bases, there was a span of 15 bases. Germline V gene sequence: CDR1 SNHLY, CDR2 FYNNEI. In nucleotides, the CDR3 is TGTGCCACTTACAGGGGGAGGGACACCGGGGAGCTGTTTTTT. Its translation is CATYRGRDTGELFF.

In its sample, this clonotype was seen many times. Here the CDR3 DNA reads TGTGCCAGCAGCTTCCCTCACCGTCGGGACAGGGGAAGCGATCCTGCATCGGACTATGGCTACACCTTC. This codes for CASSFPHRRDRGSDPASDYGYTF. The V gene is TRBV7-3, the J gene TRBJ1-2; 10 bases are a match to TRBD1. In germline, CDR1 is SGHTA, CDR2 FQGTGA. There are 23 residues in the CDR3. Trimming at V came to 3 bases and at J to 3 bases, leaving 28 bases not matched to a gene.